This T cell receptor (beta chain) was found in a study of post-analysis software for immune sequencing data. Findings and caveats of the study: The normalized Chao1 diversity of multiple sclerosis patients was significantly lower than that of controls. About five TRBV segments appeared more often in patients than in controls, and TRBV5-6, TRBV5-1 and TRBV20-1 were among these.

Libraries were made from TCR beta cDNA, and they carried unique molecular identifiers. Researchers reported roughly 0.5 million cDNA molecules coming from around 1 to 10 million T cells. Via MiXCR, TCRdb re-called the PCR reads, giving one row per CDR3 protein. The profile shows about 260,000 distinct CDR3 sequences, 30% to 45% of them singletons. This clonotype was picked up a small number of times. Its target is unknown. Germline assignment: CDR1 SGHDN and CDR2 FVKESK. The junction had 14 bases not matched to a gene; V was cut back by 0 bases and J by 9 bases. The length of the CDR3 is 18 residues. Sequencing was performed on blood. This rearrangement joins TRBV14 to TRBJ1-6, with 7 bases matching TRBD1. The receptor was isolated from a girl under 18 with multiple sclerosis. This CDR3 reads CASSQDPTGKLLGSPLHF. CDR3 sequence (DNA): TGTGCCAGCAGCCAAGATCCGACAGGGAAGTTGTTGGGTTCACCCCTCCACTTT.